This T cell receptor beta chain came from a study of T cell changes during pregnancy in multiple sclerosis. The repertoire was sequenced with immunoSEQ multiplex PCR; TCRdb's copy has only in-frame clones and lacks some. The sample includes about 25,000 clones, around nine tenths of them seen just once. The V and J ends lost 4 bases and 1 base respectively, with 18 bases between them. CDR1 and CDR2 from the germline V gene are SGHRS and YFSETQ. This CDR3 contains 16 residues. The rearrangement joins TRBV5-1 to TRBJ2-7, with a weak D call TRBD2 (7 bases). The sequence derives from a female donor in good health, enrolled as a control in a pregnancy study. Source: CD8+ T cells from peripheral blood mononuclear cells, taken in the first trimester of pregnancy. The CDR3 DNA is TGCGCCAGCAGCCCGTTCTCCGGGGGGCTATCCTACGAGCAGTACTTC. The encoded protein is CASSPFSGGLSYEQYF. The full variable domain, with the rest looked up from reference TRBV5-1 and TRBJ2-7, is KAGVTQTPRYLIKTRGQQVTLSCSPISGHRSVSWYQQTPGQGLQFLFEYFSETQRNKGNFPGRFSGRQFSNSRSEMNVSTLELGDSALYLCASSPFSGGLSYEQYFGPGTRLTVT.